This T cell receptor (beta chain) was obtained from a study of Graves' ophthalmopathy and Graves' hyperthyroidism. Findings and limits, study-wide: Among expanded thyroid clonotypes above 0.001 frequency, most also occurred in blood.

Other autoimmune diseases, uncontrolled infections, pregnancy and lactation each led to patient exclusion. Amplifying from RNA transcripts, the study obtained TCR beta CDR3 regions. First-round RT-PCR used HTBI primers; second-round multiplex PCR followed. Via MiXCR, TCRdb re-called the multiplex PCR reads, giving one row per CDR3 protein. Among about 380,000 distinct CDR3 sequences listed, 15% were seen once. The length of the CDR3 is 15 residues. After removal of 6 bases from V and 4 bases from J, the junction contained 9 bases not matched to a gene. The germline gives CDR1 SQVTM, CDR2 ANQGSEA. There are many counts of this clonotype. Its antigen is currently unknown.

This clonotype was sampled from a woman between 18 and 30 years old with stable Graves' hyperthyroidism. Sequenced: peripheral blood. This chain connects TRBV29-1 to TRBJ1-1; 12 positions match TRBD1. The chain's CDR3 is CSVVGDRGHSTEAFF. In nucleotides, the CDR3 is TGCAGCGTCGTTGGGGACAGGGGGCATAGCACTGAAGCTTTCTTT.